The sequence of this TCR beta chain was determined in a study of Ad26.COV2.S vaccination and SARS-CoV-2 variants (dated by TCRdb to about 2021). Regarding the complete study: Donors in the vaccine arm were drawn from COV1001, a phase I-IIa trial of Ad26.COV2.S in healthy adults that was multicentre, randomized, double-blind and placebo-controlled. Dosing of Ad26.COV2.S was intramuscular, at either 5x10^10 or 1x10^11 viral particles, delivered as one shot or as two shots spaced 56 days apart. The specificity and breadth of SARS-CoV-2-reactive T cell receptors after Ad26.COV2.S vaccination were assessed by TCRbeta repertoire sequencing. Blinding of investigators to trial group allocation was maintained during experiments and outcome assessment. Trial participants were randomized into five groups of five: low-dose or high-dose Ad26.COV2.S given once or twice, or placebo on both occasions. The TCR-sequenced set comprised approximately 32 samples: about 19 Ad26.COV2.S vaccine recipients, 5 placebo recipients and 8 SARS-CoV-2 convalescent individuals. Beyond this particular receptor, the publication reports: Comparing responses between vaccine doses or regimens was not something the study was powered to do. It was noted by the authors that total T cell responses may have been underestimated by the TCR breadth and depth analyses. Compared with placebo recipients, Ad26.COV2.S recipients showed higher spike-specific TCR breadth (P = 0.0014). Vaccine and placebo recipients had similar non-spike TCR breadth, a finding consistent with the vaccine containing only spike. After vaccination, substantial breadth of spike-specific CD8+ and CD4+ T cell responses was reported.

TCRbeta CDR3 regions were sequenced with the immunoSEQ Assay. After extraction, genomic DNA underwent amplification by bias-controlled multiplex PCR, followed by high-throughput sequencing. The published analysis was carried out like this. To quantify the absolute abundance of each unique TCRbeta CDR3 region, sequences were collapsed and filtered. T cell fraction was estimated by normalizing TCRbeta template counts to usable DNA, which was measured by amplifying reference genes present in all nucleated cells. Repertoire TCRs were annotated as SARS-CoV-2-specific by exact matching of V gene, CDR3 amino acid sequence and J gene to a known reactive TCR set. The reference SARS-CoV-2 TCR set came from MIRA and was filtered for enrichment in COVID-19-positive ImmuneCODE repertoires, removing public or cross-reactive TCRs. Drawing on the MIRA antigens, annotated TCRs were analysed further at the level of specific ORF or position within ORF. Breadth was defined as the number of annotated unique rearrangements divided by the total number of unique productive rearrangements, and depth was defined as the summed frequency of the annotated unique rearrangements. Two-sided Wilcoxon rank-sum tests were applied when comparing TCR breadth between groups. The table was pulled from immuneACCESS by TCRdb, which kept in-frame rearrangements only. Such tables lose some clones; where checked, under half of the loss comes from unresolved V genes, and the rest has no known cause. That table gives V, J and clone size, and the DNA gave D and trimming. A total of roughly 320,000 clones appear in this sample, 70% to 90% of them only once. Of the sample, about 2.1% falls within the top ten clones.

The treatment or condition label, read with the paper, signifies: about 20 received Ad26.COV2.S at low or high dose, single or two shots; roughly five received placebo; per-sample allocation not given. Repertoires of vaccine and placebo recipients were sequenced from samples taken on day 63 after the first injection. Cohort 1b enrolled around 24 adults aged 18-55 years at a single site in Boston, USA, between 29 July and 7 August 2020. Ad26.COV2.S consisted of a replication-incompetent adenovirus type 26 vector by which a prefusion-stabilized SARS-CoV-2 spike protein from the original Wuhan strain was expressed. The CDR3 starts with the cysteine, ends with the phenylalanine, and has 14 residues. The CDR3 DNA has 42 bases and is translated from base 1. Between the V and J ends, shortened by 4 bases and 4 bases respectively, the junction contains 14 bases. According to the germline V gene, CDR1 reads SGDLS and CDR2 reads YYNGEE.

This clone was recorded a few times. Its antigen is unknown. Base-call qualities are not available, and no considerably larger clone is one nucleotide away. The rearrangement joined TRBV9 to TRBJ1-1, with the D segment identity uncertain. This sequence was found in a person between 18 and 59 years old who received the Ad26.COV2.S COVID-19 vaccine or a placebo. Sequencing was performed on peripheral blood, taken in a trial of Ad26.COV2.S vaccine versus placebo. The nucleotide sequence reads as follows: TGTGCCAGCAGCCCTGGGGTCAGTACCACTGAAGCTTTCTTT. This sequence encodes CASSPGVSTTEAFF.